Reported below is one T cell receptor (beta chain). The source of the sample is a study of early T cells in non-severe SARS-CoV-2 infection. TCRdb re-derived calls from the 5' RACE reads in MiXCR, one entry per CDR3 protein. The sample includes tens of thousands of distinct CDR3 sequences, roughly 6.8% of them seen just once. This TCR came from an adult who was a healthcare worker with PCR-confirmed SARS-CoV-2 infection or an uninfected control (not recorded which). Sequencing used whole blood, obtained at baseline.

CDR3 amino acids: CAISVPDGYTF. CDR3 in DNA: TGTGCCATCAGTGTTCCGGATGGCTACACCTTC. The rearrangement uses TRBV10-3 and TRBJ1-2; D unresolved. The CDR3 runs 11 residues. The germline CDR1 and CDR2 sequences are ENHRY and SYGVKD. V was pared by 4 bases and J by 6 bases, with 6 bases between.